These 28 T cell receptor beta chains were all obtained from the same sample, sequenced in a study of T cell responses to AZD1222 COVID-19 vaccine. Data came from immunoSEQ multiplex PCR; TCRdb stores just in-frame clones and leaves some out. The sample consists of 120,000 or so clones, about 88% of them appearing once. The input for sequencing was peripheral blood, taken on day 0 of MenACWY control vaccination. These receptors originate from an adult in good health.

In DNA form, the CDR3 reads TGTGCCAGCAGCTTACTCACAGGGGGCTCGTACACTGAAGCTTTCTTT. Its protein product is CASSLLTGGSYTEAFF. The rearrangement joins TRBV7-6 to TRBJ1-1; 9 nucleotides agree with TRBD1. Trimming cost V 2 bases and J 3 bases; bases outside gene matches: 7. CDR3 length equals 16 residues. Germline CDR1 reads SGHVS; CDR2 reads FNYEAQ.

The chain is built from TRBV30 and TRBJ2-2; TRBD1 agrees at 7 bases. The germline V gene encodes CDR1 GTSNPN and CDR2 SVGIG (reference sequence). The V gene end was trimmed by 1 base and the J gene end by 4 bases; junction bases not matched to a gene: 0. The CDR3 covers 13 residues. CDR3 in amino acids: CAWSGQGTGELFF. CDR3 DNA: TGTGCCTGGAGTGGACAGGGCACCGGGGAGCTGTTTTTT.

J is TRBJ1-2 and V is TRBV5-6, with D maybe TRBD1 (5 bases). There are 14 residues in the CDR3. Germline V lookup: CDR1 SGHDT, CDR2 YYEEEE. The V and J ends lost 2 bases and 4 bases respectively, with 12 bases between them. CDR3 sequence reads: CASSFFGHLYGYTF. In DNA, the CDR3 is TGTGCCAGCAGCTTTTTTGGACACCTCTATGGCTACACCTTC.

This clone was recorded once. The chain carries TRBV15 and TRBJ2-4; possibly TRBD2 for D (6 bases). Trimming cost V 0 bases and J 2 bases, with 11 bases left between them. The germline gives CDR1 LNHNV, CDR2 YYDKDF (reference sequence). This CDR3 has 16 amino acids. The CDR3 sequence is CATSRDWGEPKNIQYF. The CDR3 DNA follows: TGTGCCACCAGCAGAGATTGGGGGGAGCCCAAAAACATTCAGTACTTC.

The V call is TRBV18, the J call TRBJ1-1; D may be TRBD1 (6 bases). The V gene's germline CDR1 is KGHSH and CDR2 LQKENI. There are 16 residues in the CDR3. V dropped 1 base and J dropped 2 bases, with 14 bases sitting between them. The CDR3 sequence: CASSPRIGTINTEAFF. The CDR3 nucleotides read TGTGCCAGCTCACCACGGATCGGGACAATAAACACTGAAGCTTTCTTT.

V usage is TRBV30 and J usage is TRBJ2-1; 14 nucleotides align to TRBD2. The CDR3 length is 15 residues. V was clipped by 3 bases and J by 6 bases; unmatched bases: 4. Germline V gene sequence: CDR1 GTSNPN, CDR2 SVGIG (reference sequence). The CDR3 coding sequence is TGTGCCTGGAGGGGACTAGCGGGAGAAGCCAATGAGCAGTTCTTC. Its translation is CAWRGLAGEANEQFF.

The chain has TRBV28 and TRBJ1-5, with 10 nucleotides matching TRBD1. Losses at the gene ends were 5 bases for V and 0 bases for J; bases not matched to a gene: 7. This CDR3 contains 17 residues. Per the germline V gene, CDR1 is MDHEN and CDR2 is SYDVKM. The CDR3 DNA follows: TGTGCCAGCAGTCATCGACAGGGGGCTTATAGCAATCAGCCCCAGCATTTT. Protein sequence: CASSHRQGAYSNQPQHF. Together with reference TRBV28 and TRBJ1-5, the CDR3 gives the full variable domain: DVKVTQSSRYLVKRTGEKVFLECVQDMDHENMFWYRQDPGLGLRLIYFSYDVKMKEKGDIPEGYSVSREKKERFSLILESASTNQTSMYLCASSHRQGAYSNQPQHFGDGTRLSIL.

This chain connects TRBV6-5 to TRBJ1-4; the match to TRBD1 covers 8 bases. Trimming took 4 bases from V and 7 from J; bases not matched to a gene: 8. The germline V gene encodes CDR1 MNHEY and CDR2 SVGAGI. This CDR3 region has 15 residues. CDR3 sequence reads: CASSFGQGVFEKLFF. CDR3 bases: TGTGCCAGCAGTTTCGGACAGGGAGTTTTTGAAAAACTGTTTTTT.

The chain has TRBV28 and TRBJ1-1; 8 nucleotides line up with TRBD1. V lost 3 bases to trimming and J lost 3 bases; unmatched junction nucleotides: 9. This CDR3 has 16 residues. In germline, CDR1 is MDHEN, CDR2 SYDVKM. The CDR3 reads CASSFFGRGQDTEAFF. The CDR3 DNA reads TGTGCCAGCAGTTTCTTTGGCAGGGGGCAGGACACTGAAGCTTTCTTT.

This sequence joins TRBV10-3 and TRBJ1-1; D possibly corresponds to TRBD1 (6 bases). Germline values: CDR1 ENHRY, CDR2 SYGVKD. V was clipped by 6 bases and J by 4 bases, with 12 bases between them. The CDR3 length is 13 residues. Here the CDR3 DNA reads TGTGCCATCAGAGGGGGGGCGTTCACTGAAGCTTTCTTT. Translating it yields CAIRGGAFTEAFF.

The CDR3 loop reads CATSDWGGPYSNQPQHF. As DNA, the CDR3 is TGTGCCACCAGTGATTGGGGGGGACCTTATAGCAATCAGCCCCAGCATTTT. The V call is TRBV24-1, the J call TRBJ1-5, with TRBD1 as a possible D gene (5 bases). Trimming stripped 2 bases from V and 0 bases from J, with 13 bases between. The CDR3 runs 17 residues. The germline CDR1 and CDR2 sequences are KGHDR and SFDVKD.

This chain links TRBV24-1 with TRBJ2-5; D perhaps matches TRBD1 (6 bases). Trimming removed 7 bases at V and 7 bases at J, with 18 bases between. Germline V gene lookup returns CDR1 KGHDR and CDR2 SFDVKD. The CDR3 is 14 amino acids. The CDR3 here is CATSQTGGGGTQYF. The CDR3 region has the DNA TGTGCCACCAGCCAGACAGGCGGTGGCGGGACCCAGTACTTC.

CDR3 residues: CASSETGNPSTDTQYF. The DNA of the CDR3 is TGCGCCAGCAGTGAGACAGGAAACCCGAGCACAGATACGCAGTATTTT. The chain uses TRBV10-1 and TRBJ2-3; possibly TRBD1 for D (5 bases). V was trimmed by 2 bases and J by 0 bases, leaving 12 bases between them. The CDR3 has 16 amino acids. In germline, CDR1 is WNHNN, CDR2 SYGVQD (reference sequence).

The chain combines TRBV2 with TRBJ2-3; the match to TRBD2 covers 9 bases. Germline V gene sequence: CDR1 SNHLY, CDR2 FYNNEI. V lost 7 bases and J lost 7; bases outside the gene matches: 6. The CDR3 totals 13 residues. This chain's CDR3 is CASMIAGVHTQYF. CDR3 nucleotide sequence: TGTGCCAGCATGATAGCGGGAGTTCATACGCAGTATTTT.

The count of this clone is one. The chain combines TRBV6-4 with TRBJ2-6; D is uncertain. Germline CDR1 and CDR2: MRHNA and SNTAGT. The V end was cut by 5 bases, the J end by 1 base, with 0 bases between. CDR3 size: 12 residues. CDR3 sequence (DNA): TGTGCCAGCAGTTCTGGGGCCAACGTCCTGACTTTC. This encodes CASSSGANVLTF.

The rearrangement uses TRBV7-8 and TRBJ2-3, with D possibly being TRBD2 (6 bases). V was trimmed by 5 bases and J by 0 bases, leaving 15 bases between them. CDR1 SGHVS and CDR2 FQNEAQ come from the germline V gene. CDR3 length: 16 amino acids. In DNA, the CDR3 is TGTGCCAGCAGCATTCTCGGAGGGGTCAGCACAGATACGCAGTATTTT. This codes for CASSILGGVSTDTQYF.

This chain connects TRBV11-2 to TRBJ1-3; tentative D call: TRBD1 (6 bases). This CDR3 spans 14 amino acids. Trimming removed 3 bases from V and 2 bases from J, with 8 bases in between. CDR1 is SGHAT and CDR2 is FQNNGV in the germline V gene. This chain's CDR3 is CASSLQGTGNTIYF. CDR3 sequence (DNA): TGTGCCAGCAGCTTGCAGGGGACTGGAAACACCATATATTTT.

The chain uses TRBV5-1 and TRBJ1-3; 7 bases are shared with TRBD1. This CDR3 region has 16 residues. V trimming: 0 bases; J trimming: 1 base; junction bases outside the gene matches: 4. Germline CDR1 reads SGHRS; CDR2 reads YFSETQ. The CDR3 DNA is TGCGCCAGCAGCTTGGTACAGGGGAGATCTGGAAACACCATATATTTT. Translation gives CASSLVQGRSGNTIYF.

This chain joins TRBV7-9 and TRBJ2-1, with a tentative D call TRBD1 (6 bases). Germline V gene sequence: CDR1 SEHNR, CDR2 FQNEAQ (reference sequence). Trimming took off 0 bases at V and 3 bases at J, with 12 bases between the two ends. The length of the CDR3 is 16 residues. CDR3 in DNA: TGTGCCAGCAGCTTAGCTGGGGACACCAACTACAATGAGCAGTTCTTC. Translation: CASSLAGDTNYNEQFF.

The chain is built from TRBV13 and TRBJ2-7, with 7 bases that match TRBD2. The J segment lost 2 bases and the V segment lost 0 bases, leaving 4 bases of the junction unmatched. The CDR3 contains 15 residues. Germline CDR1 and CDR2: PRHDT and FYEKMQ (reference sequence). CDR3 protein: CASSLGASGAYEQYF. The CDR3 bases are TGTGCCAGCAGCTTAGGTGCTAGCGGTGCCTACGAGCAGTACTTC.

V and J are TRBV27 and TRBJ1-3; D may be TRBD1 (6 bases). CDR3 length: 18 amino acids. Trimming pared 5 bases from V and 4 bases from J, leaving 24 bases between. Germline CDR1 is MNHEY and CDR2 is SMNVEV (reference sequence). The CDR3 DNA reads as TGTGCCAGCAGTCCCACCACACAAAAACCACAGGGAGGAAACACCATATATTTT. Its translation: CASSPTTQKPQGGNTIYF.

This chain links TRBV6-4 with TRBJ1-5; D ambiguous. The germline V gene encodes CDR1 MRHNA and CDR2 SNTAGT. CDR3 size: 13 residues. Trimming cost V 0 bases and J 9 bases, with 9 bases left between them. CDR3 residues: CASSDSAAGPQHF. CDR3 coding DNA: TGTGCCAGCAGTGACTCTGCCGCCGGGCCCCAGCATTTT.

The rearrangement joins TRBV3-1 (or the pseudogene TRBV3-2) to TRBJ1-1; maybe TRBD1 (6 bases). V lost 7 bases to trimming and J lost 5 bases, with 11 bases between them. CDR1 is LGHDT and CDR2 is YNNKEL in the germline V gene (reference sequence). The CDR3 sequence is 12 residues long. CDR3 nucleotides: TGTGCCAGCACCCTAGGGGGAACTGAAGCTTTCTTT. Its protein product is CASTLGGTEAFF.

The genes are TRBV28 and TRBJ2-3; D unresolved. The CDR3 runs 13 residues. Germline loops: CDR1 MDHEN, CDR2 SYDVKM. V was cut by 8 bases and J by 2 bases, with 11 bases left in between. The CDR3 loop reads CASSAANTDTQYF. CDR3 in DNA: TGTGCCAGCTCAGCAGCTAACACAGATACGCAGTATTTT.

This clone was detected once. The gene calls are TRBV6-5 and TRBJ2-3; TRBD2 aligns across 7 bases. Looked up from germline, CDR1 is MNHEY and CDR2 is SVGAGI. V was pared by 5 bases and J by 4 bases, with 9 bases of the junction left unmatched. The CDR3 runs 15 residues. CDR3 sequence: CASSPHGLGADTQYF. The CDR3 DNA is TGTGCCAGCAGTCCACACGGACTAGGAGCAGATACGCAGTATTTT.

The chain recombines TRBV9 with TRBJ2-7; D call uncertain. CDR3 length: 15 amino acids. The ends were cut back, 0 bases at V and 0 bases at J, with 10 bases in the middle. Per germline, CDR1 SGDLS and CDR2 YYNGEE. Here the CDR3 DNA reads TGTGCCAGCAGCGTAGGGACGCTGAGCTCCTACGAGCAGTACTTC. Its protein is CASSVGTLSSYEQYF.

V and J are TRBV11-2 and TRBJ1-1; possible D gene TRBD1, 5 bases. Trimming left V 2 bases short and J 5 bases short, with 15 bases between. CDR3 size: 15 residues. Per the germline V gene, CDR1 is SGHAT and CDR2 is FQNNGV. The CDR3 loop is CASSLRRHGGTEAFF. The CDR3 DNA is TGTGCCAGCAGCTTACGAAGGCACGGGGGGACTGAAGCTTTCTTT. Based on the CDR3 plus reference TRBV11-2 and TRBJ1-1, the full variable domain is EAGVAQSPRYKIIEKRQSVAFWCNPISGHATLYWYQQILGQGPKLLIQFQNNGVVDDSQLPKDRFSAERLKGVDSTLKIQPAKLEDSAVYLCASSLRRHGGTEAFFGQGTRLTVV.

The gene calls are TRBV7-9 and TRBJ2-7; D is uncertain. This CDR3 has 14 residues. V lost 3 bases and J 2 bases, leaving 11 bases between the germline ends. CDR1 is SEHNR, CDR2 FQNEAQ, per germline (reference sequence). The CDR3, as DNA: TGTGCCAGCAGCTTTACTCGTAACCCCTACGAGCAGTACTTC. Its translation is CASSFTRNPYEQYF.